This T cell receptor (beta chain) comes out of a study of cytomegalovirus exposure and HLA in healthy donors. Comments on this clone: What it binds is not known.

The PCR used 60 Vbeta and 13 Jbeta primers. Method: immunoSEQ multiplex PCR; TCRdb's copy keeps in-frame clones and lacks some. Found here are about 200,000 clones, about 70% of them singletons; the top ten hold about 1.7%. Study-level results: A later analysis showed that HLA-associated TCR beta chains had undergone more clonal expansion than equally common others. Associated with cytomegalovirus, according to the listing, were around 160 TCR beta chains. Previous analysis showed most TCR beta V segments were productive about 90% or about 30% of the time. A link between a missense DCLRE1C variant and TCR beta V- and J-gene trimming emerged from a later analysis.

Germline-derived CDR1 and CDR2 are SEHNR and FQNEAQ (reference sequence). The CDR3 extends over 13 amino acids. V was cut by 5 bases and J by 2 bases, with 7 bases left in between. This TCR was recovered from a woman in her 30s in good health and CMV-seronegative. J is TRBJ1-5 and V is TRBV7-9; D ambiguous. Material: PBMCs. The CDR3 region has the DNA TGTGCCAGCAGCCCCGGAGGCAATCAGCCCCAGCATTTT. Translating it yields CASSPGGNQPQHF.